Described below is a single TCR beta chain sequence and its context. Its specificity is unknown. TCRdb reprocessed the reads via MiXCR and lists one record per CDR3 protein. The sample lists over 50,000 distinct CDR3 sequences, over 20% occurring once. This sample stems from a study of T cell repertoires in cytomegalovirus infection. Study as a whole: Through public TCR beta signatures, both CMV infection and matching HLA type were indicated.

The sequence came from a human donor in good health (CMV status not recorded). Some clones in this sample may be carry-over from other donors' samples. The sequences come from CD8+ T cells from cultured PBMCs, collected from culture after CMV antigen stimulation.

The CDR3 sequence: CASTPMAGRSRSDGYTF. DNA for the CDR3: TGTGCCAGCACCCCCATGGCGGGCAGATCCCGATCCGATGGCTACACCTTC. J is TRBJ1-2 and V is TRBV7-9; D is ambiguous. The CDR3 is 17 residues long. Trimming took 7 bases from V and 6 from J, leaving 27 bases between them. Per germline, CDR1 SEHNR and CDR2 FQNEAQ (reference sequence). Full variable domain (missing parts from reference TRBV7-9 and TRBJ1-2): DTGVSQNPRHKITKRGQNVTFRCDPISEHNRLYWYRQTLGQGPEFLTYFQNEAQLEKSRLLSDRFSAERPKGSFSTLEIQRTEQGDSAMYLCASTPMAGRSRSDGYTFGSGTRLTVV.